Listed below are T cell receptor beta chains from one sample, sequenced in a study of early T cells in non-severe SARS-CoV-2 infection. TCRdb recomputed calls from the 5' RACE reads with MiXCR, one row per CDR3 protein. The sample has 110,000 or so distinct CDR3 sequences, about 12% seen once. The specimen sequenced was whole blood. Receptors were obtained from an adult who was a healthcare worker with PCR-confirmed SARS-CoV-2 infection or an uninfected control (not recorded which). The CDR3 runs from the conserved cysteine through the conserved F or W. A D gene is named only where the DNA matches it firmly. Clone size is not always given. Where it is, it says once, few, many or a class for expanded clones.

TRBD2 - TRBJ2-3 TRBV6-5 CASSYGWGGENTQYF TGTGCCAGCAGTTACGGTTGGGGGGGAGAAAATACGCAGTATTTT
TRBD1 many TRBJ2-2 TRBV7-7 CASSPGQGGTGELFF TGTGCTAGCAGCCCAGGACAGGGTGGGACCGGGGAGCTGTTTTTT
TRBD1 - TRBJ1-2 TRBV6-5 CASRGTGKANYGYTF TGTGCCAGCAGGGGGACAGGAAAAGCTAACTATGGCTACACCTTC
- - TRBJ2-3 TRBV14 CASSHRHHLGTDTQYF TGTGCCAGCAGCCATCGACACCATCTAGGCACAGATACGCAGTATTTT
- few TRBJ2-1 TRBV29-1 CSVEAGEGGQFF TGCAGCGTTGAAGCCGGGGAAGGGGGACAGTTCTTC
- few TRBJ2-3 TRBV2 CASNPGTDTQYF TGTGCCAGCAACCCGGGCACAGATACGCAGTATTTT
- many TRBJ2-7 TRBV4-2 CASSQEAEVGSYEQYF TGTGCCAGCAGCCAAGAAGCCGAGGTAGGCTCCTACGAGCAGTACTTC
- - TRBJ2-5 TRBV3-1 CASSHPWDQETQYF TGTGCCAGCAGCCACCCCTGGGATCAAGAGACCCAGTACTTC
- many TRBJ2-3 TRBV7-8 CASSLRGEGTDTQYF TGTGCCAGCAGTCTTCGGGGAGAGGGCACAGATACGCAGTATTTT
TRBD2 few TRBJ2-3 TRBV11-2 CASSSQGLAGTTDTQYF TGTGCCAGCAGCTCGCAGGGACTAGCGGGCACCACAGATACGCAGTATTTT
- - TRBJ2-3 TRBV6-6 CASSRELAGLADTQYF TGTGCCAGCAGTCGCGAACTAGCAGGCCTCGCAGATACGCAGTATTTT
- - TRBJ2-2 TRBV7-6 CASTRTPGAGELFF TGTGCCAGCACTCGGACGCCGGGGGCCGGGGAGCTGTTTTTT
TRBD1 few TRBJ2-7 TRBV10-3 CAISESPDRVHEQYF TGTGCCATCAGTGAGTCTCCGGACAGGGTGCACGAGCAGTACTTC
- many TRBJ2-7 TRBV20-1 CSARIPTGPLTF TGCAGTGCTAGAATCCCGACGGGCCCGTTAACCTTC
- many TRBJ1-4 TRBV28 CASSLSGGYEKLFF TGTGCCAGCAGTTTATCCGGCGGATATGAAAAACTGTTTTTT
- - TRBJ2-1 TRBV9 CASRARGSDEQFF TGTGCCAGCAGAGCGCGGGGATCGGATGAGCAGTTCTTC
- - TRBJ2-2 TRBV10-3 CAISGLSGTGELFF TGTGCCATCAGTGGACTAAGCGGCACCGGGGAGCTGTTTTTT
- few TRBJ2-6 TRBV11-2 CASSRIPSSGANVLTF TGTGCCAGCAGCCGGATTCCCTCTTCTGGGGCCAACGTCCTGACTTTC
- - TRBJ1-2 TRBV29-1 CSGTDSSYGYTF TGCAGCGGGACGGACTCTTCCTATGGCTACACCTTC
- few TRBJ1-1 TRBV11-2 CASSSSDAKNTEAFF TGTGCCAGCAGCTCGTCGGACGCAAAGAACACTGAAGCTTTCTTT
TRBD2 - TRBJ2-5 TRBV5-4 CASSPTSGPETQYF TGTGCCAGCAGCCCCACTAGCGGTCCGGAGACCCAGTACTTC
- once TRBJ2-7 TRBV11-3 CASSFTERYEQYF TGTGCCAGCAGCTTTACAGAACGCTACGAGCAGTACTTC
TRBD2 - TRBJ2-5 TRBV11-3 CASSLLGASGSETQYF TGTGCCAGCAGCTTATTAGGTGCTAGCGGGAGCGAGACCCAGTACTTC
TRBD2 - TRBJ2-1 TRBV9 CASSVGVGTSGTRGGNEQFF TGTGCCAGCAGCGTAGGGGTCGGGACTAGCGGGACTAGAGGTGGAAATGAGCAGTTCTTC
TRBD2 medium-sized TRBJ2-7 TRBV13 CASSLWGGRAHEQYF TGTGCCAGCAGCTTATGGGGCGGGAGGGCCCACGAGCAGTACTTC
- - TRBJ2-7 TRBV12-3/TRBV12-4 CASSPTAFSYEQYF TGTGCCAGCAGCCCGACGGCCTTTTCCTACGAGCAGTACTTC
TRBD2 - TRBJ2-3 TRBV5-5 CASSSAASGFTDTQYF TGTGCCAGCAGCTCTGCCGCTAGCGGTTTCACAGATACGCAGTATTTT
- - TRBJ1-1 TRBV19 CASSQYDSEAFF TGTGCCAGTAGTCAGTATGACAGCGAAGCTTTCTTT
- few TRBJ2-2 TRBV5-1 CASSSTGELFF TGCGCCAGCAGCTCGACCGGGGAGCTGTTTTTT
- - TRBJ1-2 TRBV3-1 CASSQLSGDGYTF TGTGCCAGCAGCCAACTATCAGGAGATGGCTACACCTTC
TRBD1 many TRBJ1-1 TRBV20-1 CSASRGLSVTEAFF TGCAGTGCTAGTAGGGGGCTTAGCGTCACTGAAGCTTTCTTT
TRBD1 many TRBJ2-1 TRBV7-6 CASSLGSFRTGSYNEQFF TGTGCCAGCAGCTTAGGGTCGTTTAGGACAGGCTCCTACAATGAGCAGTTCTTC
- many TRBJ2-3 TRBV27 CASSQAQGRDTQYF TGTGCCAGCAGCCAGGCCCAGGGCAGAGATACGCAGTATTTT
TRBD1 - TRBJ1-1 TRBV5-1 CASSPGGRNTEAFF TGCGCCAGCAGCCCAGGGGGCCGAAACACTGAAGCTTTCTTT
TRBD1 few TRBJ2-7 TRBV28 CASSQWDSSYEQYF TGTGCCAGCAGTCAATGGGACAGCTCCTACGAGCAGTACTTC
- - TRBJ2-1 TRBV12-5 CASGAGRSRSYNEQFF TGTGCTAGTGGTGCTGGCAGAAGTCGCTCCTACAATGAGCAGTTCTTC
- - TRBJ1-6 TRBV9 CASSVMDSYNSPLHF TGTGCCAGCAGCGTTATGGACAGCTATAATTCACCCCTCCACTTT
- - TRBJ2-1 TRBV6-6 CASSLLASNEQFF TGTGCCAGCAGCCTGCTGGCCTCCAATGAGCAGTTCTTC
- few TRBJ2-5 TRBV27 CASRRVGSAQYF TGTGCCAGCAGAAGGGTTGGGTCGGCCCAGTACTTC
TRBD1 many TRBJ1-1 TRBV12-3/TRBV12-4 CASSDLRQGPEAFF TGTGCCAGCAGTGATCTCAGACAGGGCCCCGAAGCTTTCTTT
TRBD1 few TRBJ1-2 TRBV2 CASRGQGGGYTF TGTGCCAGCAGGGGACAGGGGGGAGGCTACACCTTC
TRBD2 few TRBJ2-3 TRBV7-6 CASSLGIAGTTDTQYF TGTGCCAGCAGCTTAGGAATAGCGGGGACCACAGATACGCAGTATTTT
- - TRBJ2-1 TRBV7-9 CASTLYNEQFF TGTGCCAGCACCCTATACAATGAGCAGTTCTTC
- many TRBJ2-7 TRBV10-3 CAISEGLRTFNLAEQYF TGTGCCATCAGTGAAGGACTAAGAACATTTAATCTGGCCGAGCAGTACTTC
- - TRBJ2-5 TRBV9 CASSVEGSIQETQYF TGTGCCAGCAGCGTAGAGGGCAGCATCCAAGAGACCCAGTACTTC
- - TRBJ2-7 TRBV15 CATSRDPGANEQYF TGTGCCACCAGCAGAGACCCGGGGGCCAACGAGCAGTACTTC
- few TRBJ1-2 TRBV29-1 CSGFSNYGYTF TGCAGCGGGTTCAGCAACTATGGCTACACCTTC
- - TRBJ1-5 TRBV7-9 CASSLDFSNQPQHF TGTGCCAGCAGCTTGGACTTTAGCAATCAGCCCCAGCATTTT
- many TRBJ1-1 TRBV28 CASSGHPSAEAFF TGTGCCAGCTCGGGACACCCTAGCGCTGAAGCTTTCTTT
- - TRBJ1-1 TRBV5-1 CASSFSQINTEAFF TGCGCCAGCAGCTTTTCGCAGATCAACACTGAAGCTTTCTTT
TRBD1 few TRBJ2-2 TRBV5-4 CASSPKQGAGAGELFF TGTGCCAGCAGCCCGAAACAGGGGGCGGGGGCCGGGGAGCTGTTTTTT
TRBD2 - TRBJ2-7 TRBV20-1 CSANFLSGLAGEQYF TGCAGTGCTAACTTTCTATCGGGACTAGCGGGAGAGCAGTACTTC
TRBD2 few TRBJ2-1 TRBV7-2 CASTHVGTSLYNEQFF TGTGCCAGCACCCACGTCGGGACTAGTCTCTACAATGAGCAGTTCTTC
- few TRBJ2-1 TRBV11-1 CASSLLRGPYNEQFF TGTGCCAGCAGCTTATTGCGGGGGCCCTACAATGAGCAGTTCTTC